The sequence of this T cell receptor beta chain was determined in a study of blood T cell repertoires in COVID-19. Background on the study: The samples span acute and convalescent COVID-19 from the United States, Italy and Spain. Nucleic acid was either cDNA or gDNA, and it came from T cells, B-cell-depleted T cells, or PBMCs.

Authors' data handling: Reference gene primer amplification in the assay estimated nucleated cell counts. TCRdb keeps only in-frame clones here, not all; method: immunoSEQ multiplex PCR. The V and J calls and clone size are taken from that table; D and trimming were inferred from the DNA. The sample holds approximately 230,000 clones; about 88% are singletons and the top ten take around 2%. The V and J ends lost 2 bases and 0 bases, in that order; junction bases with no gene match: 4. Germline CDR1 and CDR2: SQVTM and ANQGSEA. The CDR3 consists of 15 residues. The chain couples TRBV29-1 to TRBJ2-1; 7 nucleotides line up with TRBD2. This TCR was sampled from a woman in her thirties or forties who had recovered from COVID-19. The source material was peripheral blood. CDR3 nucleotides: TGCAGCGTTGAACTGTGGGGGGGCTCCTACAATGAGCAGTTCTTC. Protein: CSVELWGGSYNEQFF.